These 27 T cell receptor beta chains were sequenced from one sample in a study of cytomegalovirus exposure and HLA in healthy donors. Researchers ran the PCR with 60 Vbeta and 13 Jbeta primers. The table came from immunoSEQ multiplex PCR; TCRdb's copy has only in-frame clones and leaves some out. The sample lists some 95,000 clones; approximately 80% were seen once. Material for sequencing was PBMCs. The source is a woman aged 40 to 49 in good health and CMV-seropositive.

The chain carries TRBV9 and TRBJ2-1; 10 bases map to TRBD2. The CDR3 runs 20 residues. V gave up 3 bases and J gave up 0 bases; unmatched junction bases: 15. The V gene's germline CDR1 is SGDLS and CDR2 YYNGEE. DNA of the CDR3: TGTGCCAGCAGCGCCCAGGGAGCGGGAGGGGACCTGGGCTCCTACAATGAGCAGTTCTTC. The encoded protein is CASSAQGAGGDLGSYNEQFF.

The J gene is TRBJ2-5, the V gene TRBV12-5; the match to TRBD1 covers 10 bases. Germline CDR1 and CDR2: LGHNT and FRNRAP. This CDR3 comprises 13 residues. Losses at the gene ends were 4 bases for V and 5 bases for J; bases not matched to a gene: 1. The CDR3 region is CASGSGQGETQYF. The CDR3 DNA reads as TGTGCTAGTGGTTCGGGACAGGGGGAGACCCAGTACTTC.

This chain joins TRBV5-4 and TRBJ2-5; D is possibly TRBD2 (5 bases). CDR1 and CDR2 (germline): SGHNT, YYREEE (reference sequence). This CDR3 is 14 amino acids long. Trimming pared 1 base from V and 3 bases from J, leaving 10 bases between. CDR3 DNA sequence: TGTGCCAGCAGCTTGCTCGGGAAGGAAGAGACCCAGTACTTC. Translating gives CASSLLGKEETQYF.

This rearrangement joins TRBV10-3 to TRBJ2-3; 7 bases match TRBD2. The germline CDR1 and CDR2 sequences are ENHRY and SYGVKD. The CDR3 length is 14 residues. The CDR3 DNA sequence: TGTGCTAGTGGGGAGCTAGCGGACACAGATACGCAGTATTTT. Its protein is CASGELADTDTQYF.

The gene calls are TRBV6-6 and TRBJ2-1, with D tentatively TRBD1 (6 bases). From germline, CDR1 is MNHNY and CDR2 SVGAGI (reference sequence). V was cut by 7 bases and J by 8 bases, with 12 bases left in between. This CDR3 contains 12 residues. The CDR3, as DNA: TGTGCCAGCAACAGGGTGCGGGATGAGCAGTTCTTC. Translation: CASNRVRDEQFF.

The chain is built from TRBV19 and TRBJ2-3; 14 positions agree with TRBD2. This CDR3 region has 16 residues. Germline V lookup: CDR1 LNHDA, CDR2 SQIVND (reference sequence). V lost 9 bases, J lost 6 bases, and 11 bases stayed unmatched. CDR3 bases: TGTGCCAGCAATCAATGGGGGACTAGCGGGAGTGATACGCAGTATTTT. It encodes CASNQWGTSGSDTQYF.

V gene TRBV15 combines with J gene TRBJ1-4, with 7 bases that match TRBD1. The ends lost 4 bases at V and 4 bases at J; junction bases unmatched: 3. CDR1 is LNHNV, CDR2 YYDKDF, per germline (reference sequence). This CDR3 contains 14 residues. The DNA of the CDR3 is TGTGCCACCAGCACCGGGACAGTTAATGAAAAACTGTTTTTT. This translates into CATSTGTVNEKLFF.

This sequence joins TRBV7-8 and TRBJ2-5, with a possible D match to TRBD2 (6 bases). The J call may be mistaken, given a closer DNA end match to TRBJ2-7. CDR1 is SGHVS, CDR2 FQNEAQ, per germline. This CDR3 comprises 15 residues. The chain's CDR3 is CASSAIPGKEGEQYF. The CDR3 DNA follows: TGTGCCAGCAGCGCAATACCCGGAAAGGAGGGCGAGCAGTACTTC.

The CDR3 DNA follows: TGTGCCAGCTCACCCATGACAGCTAACTATGGCTACACCTTC. Encoded protein: CASSPMTANYGYTF. The chain uses TRBV18 and TRBJ1-2; TRBD1 is a possible D gene (5 bases). Germline CDR1 KGHSH, CDR2 LQKENI. Trimming shortened V by 3 bases and J by 0 bases, and 8 bases separated the two germline ends. The CDR3 contains 14 residues.

This clone was seen only a few times. The chain links TRBV2 to TRBJ2-1; TRBD2 matches 9 bases. Germline CDR1 SNHLY, CDR2 FYNNEI. The CDR3 loop spans 14 amino acids. The V and J ends lost 5 bases and 6 bases, in that order; junction bases with no gene match: 5. The CDR3 reads CASSLAGSVNEQFF. DNA for the CDR3: TGTGCCAGCAGTCTAGCGGGATCCGTCAATGAGCAGTTCTTC. The full variable domain, in which reference TRBV2 and TRBJ2-1 provide the parts outside the CDR3, is EPEVTQTPSHQVTQMGQEVILRCVPISNHLYFYWYRQILGQKVEFLVSFYNNEISEKSEIFDDQFSVERPDGSNFTLKIRSTKLEDSAMYFCASSLAGSVNEQFFGPGTRLTVL.

The V and J genes are TRBV15 and TRBJ2-5, with 7 positions matching TRBD2. This CDR3 region has 13 residues. After removal of 8 bases from V and 3 bases from J, the junction contained 6 bases not matched to a gene. CDR1 LNHNV and CDR2 YYDKDF come from the germline V gene (reference sequence). CDR3 nucleotide sequence: TGTGCCACCGGGAGGGAGGCGAAAGAGACCCAGTACTTC. It codes for CATGREAKETQYF.

This rearrangement joins TRBV18 to TRBJ2-7, with D perhaps matching TRBD1 (5 bases). V was cut by 5 bases and J by 6 bases, with 8 bases left in between. CDR1 and CDR2 (germline): KGHSH, LQKENI. The CDR3 is made up of 11 amino acids. The CDR3 DNA is TGTGCCAGCTCAAAGGGGTTCGAGCAGTACTTC. Protein: CASSKGFEQYF. The entire variable domain, with the rest obtained from reference TRBV18 and TRBJ2-7, is as follows: NAGVMQNPRHLVRRRGQEARLRCSPMKGHSHVYWYRQLPEEGLKFMVYLQKENIIDESGMPKERFSAEFPKEGPSILRIQQVVRGDSAAYFCASSKGFEQYFGPGTRLTVT.

The chain links TRBV30 to TRBJ1-1; TRBD1 is a possible D gene (6 bases). The CDR3 has 12 residues. Trimming shortened V by 4 bases and J by 6 bases, and 12 bases separated the two germline ends. CDR1 and CDR2 (germline): GTSNPN, SVGIG (reference sequence). The chain's CDR3 is CAWIGTPSEAFF. The CDR3 DNA is TGTGCCTGGATCGGGACACCCTCTGAAGCTTTCTTT.

The gene calls are TRBV9 and TRBJ2-1; TRBD2 matches at 7 bases. The V gene end was trimmed by 3 bases and the J gene end by 4 bases; junction bases not matched to a gene: 7. This CDR3 region has 15 residues. From germline, CDR1 is SGDLS and CDR2 YYNGEE. In DNA form, the CDR3 reads TGTGCCAGCAGCGCGACGGGGGGTCCTTACAATGAGCAGTTCTTC. Translated: CASSATGGPYNEQFF.

The table lists this clone with a few counts. This chain uses TRBV7-8 with TRBJ1-1, with D tentatively TRBD1 (6 bases). V dropped 2 bases and J dropped 7 bases, with 14 bases sitting between them. This CDR3 has 14 amino acids. Germline CDR1 reads SGHVS; CDR2 reads FQNEAQ. The CDR3 loop is CASSLNAGALEAFF. In DNA, the CDR3 is TGTGCCAGCAGCTTAAACGCAGGGGCCCTTGAAGCTTTCTTT. The variable domain in full, completed from reference TRBV7-8 and TRBJ1-1, reads GAGVSQSPRYKVAKRGQDVALRCDPISGHVSLFWYQQALGQGPEFLTYFQNEAQLDKSGLPSDRFFAERPEGSVSTLKIQRTQQEDSAVYLCASSLNAGALEAFFGQGTRLTVV.

This sequence joins TRBV28 and TRBJ2-5, with 14 bases that match TRBD2. There are 17 residues in the CDR3. Germline CDR1 and CDR2: MDHEN and SYDVKM. J gave up 5 bases and V 4 bases, and 9 bases lay outside the gene matches. CDR3 nucleotides: TGTGCCAGCAGTTCGGGACTAGCGGGAGCATTTAGGGAGACCCAGTACTTC. Translation: CASSSGLAGAFRETQYF.

The rearrangement links TRBV4-1 to TRBJ1-5; D is unresolved. V lost 2 bases to trimming and J lost 6 bases, with 14 bases between them. The CDR3 contains 15 residues. Looked up from germline, CDR1 is MGHRA and CDR2 is YSYEKL. For the CDR3, the DNA is TGCGCCAGCAGCCAAAGCGGTCCTTTGGGTCAGCCCCAGCATTTT. It encodes CASSQSGPLGQPQHF.

The rearrangement joins TRBV29-1 to TRBJ2-7; unclear D gene. The V end lost 4 bases, the J end lost 3 bases, and 16 bases lay between the germline ends. CDR3 length: 14 residues. The germline V gene encodes CDR1 SQVTM and CDR2 ANQGSEA. The CDR3 loop reads CSVGHSRSLYEQYF. The CDR3 DNA is TGCAGCGTTGGACACTCACGATCCCTCTACGAGCAGTACTTC.

The genes are TRBV11-2 and TRBJ2-7; 11 bases line up with TRBD2. CDR3 length equals 14 residues. Losses at the gene ends were 6 bases for V and 6 bases for J; bases not matched to a gene: 7. Germline lookup yields CDR1 SGHAT and CDR2 FQNNGV. This CDR3 reads CASRTSGKGGEQYF. DNA of the CDR3: TGTGCCAGCAGGACTAGCGGGAAAGGGGGCGAGCAGTACTTC.

The rearrangement uses TRBV7-9 and TRBJ2-1; D is perhaps TRBD1 (5 bases). Trimming removed 5 bases from V and 8 bases from J, with 13 bases in between. CDR1 is SEHNR and CDR2 is FQNEAQ in the germline V gene (reference sequence). The CDR3 sequence is 13 residues long. CDR3 amino acids: CASSRPGMDEQFF. The CDR3 bases are TGTGCCAGCAGCCGACCAGGGATGGATGAGCAGTTCTTC.

V and J are TRBV5-1 and TRBJ2-3, with 9 bases lining up with TRBD2. Germline CDR1 reads SGHRS; CDR2 reads YFSETQ. This CDR3 has 14 amino acids. V gave up 3 bases and J gave up 4 bases; unmatched junction bases: 3. In DNA form, the CDR3 reads TGCGCCAGCAGCTGGGGACTAGCTGCAGATACGCAGTATTTT. It encodes CASSWGLAADTQYF.

The chain uses TRBV6-5 and TRBJ1-5; D is possibly TRBD1 (5 bases). This CDR3 has 14 amino acids. Germline values: CDR1 MNHEY, CDR2 SVGAGI. With 2 bases removed from V and 5 bases from J, the gap between germline ends came to 10 bases. The chain's CDR3 is CASSYEGVDQPQHF. The CDR3 DNA reads as TGTGCCAGCAGTTACGAAGGGGTCGATCAGCCCCAGCATTTT.

This chain joins TRBV30 and TRBJ2-2; D may be TRBD1 (6 bases). CDR3 length: 14 residues. V lost 0 bases and J lost 4, with 9 bases in between. CDR1 is GTSNPN and CDR2 is SVGIG in the germline V gene (reference sequence). CDR3 protein: CAWSVGGATGELFF. The CDR3 DNA reads as TGTGCCTGGAGTGTAGGGGGTGCCACCGGGGAGCTGTTTTTT.

The chain combines TRBV29-1 with TRBJ2-1, with TRBD2 matching 9 bases. The germline gives CDR1 SQVTM, CDR2 ANQGSEA. The CDR3 loop spans 12 amino acids. V dropped 3 bases and J dropped 9; count of bases not matched to a gene: 3. The CDR3 sequence is CSVELAGSEQFF. The CDR3 DNA reads as TGCAGCGTTGAGCTAGCGGGATCTGAGCAGTTCTTC.

The J gene is TRBJ2-7, the V gene TRBV27; maybe TRBD2 (6 bases). Between the trimmed V and J ends, which lost 4 bases and 1 base, there was a span of 11 bases. Germline CDR1 is MNHEY and CDR2 is SMNVEV (reference sequence). This CDR3 is 14 amino acids long. The CDR3 coding sequence is TGTGCCAGCAGTTGGACGGGGGTGTCCTACGAGCAGTACTTC. Its protein is CASSWTGVSYEQYF.

This chain connects TRBV28 to TRBJ1-5; 8 nucleotides agree with TRBD1. The trim removed 6 bases at V and 5 bases at J, leaving 9 bases unmatched. Germline-derived CDR1 and CDR2 are MDHEN and SYDVKM. The CDR3 contains 15 residues. CDR3 coding DNA: TGTGCCAGCAGCCTACCGGACAGGGTTGATCAGCCCCAGCATTTT. This codes for CASSLPDRVDQPQHF.

This clone turned up a few times. The rearrangement uses TRBV5-1 and TRBJ1-2, with TRBD1 identical over 9 bases. V dropped 0 bases and J dropped 7; count of bases not matched to a gene: 10. Germline CDR1 reads SGHRS; CDR2 reads YFSETQ. CDR3 size: 16 residues. The CDR3 bases are TGCGCCAGCAGCTTGGCCCAAGGACAGGGGCGGGGTGGCTACACCTTC. It specifies CASSLAQGQGRGGYTF.